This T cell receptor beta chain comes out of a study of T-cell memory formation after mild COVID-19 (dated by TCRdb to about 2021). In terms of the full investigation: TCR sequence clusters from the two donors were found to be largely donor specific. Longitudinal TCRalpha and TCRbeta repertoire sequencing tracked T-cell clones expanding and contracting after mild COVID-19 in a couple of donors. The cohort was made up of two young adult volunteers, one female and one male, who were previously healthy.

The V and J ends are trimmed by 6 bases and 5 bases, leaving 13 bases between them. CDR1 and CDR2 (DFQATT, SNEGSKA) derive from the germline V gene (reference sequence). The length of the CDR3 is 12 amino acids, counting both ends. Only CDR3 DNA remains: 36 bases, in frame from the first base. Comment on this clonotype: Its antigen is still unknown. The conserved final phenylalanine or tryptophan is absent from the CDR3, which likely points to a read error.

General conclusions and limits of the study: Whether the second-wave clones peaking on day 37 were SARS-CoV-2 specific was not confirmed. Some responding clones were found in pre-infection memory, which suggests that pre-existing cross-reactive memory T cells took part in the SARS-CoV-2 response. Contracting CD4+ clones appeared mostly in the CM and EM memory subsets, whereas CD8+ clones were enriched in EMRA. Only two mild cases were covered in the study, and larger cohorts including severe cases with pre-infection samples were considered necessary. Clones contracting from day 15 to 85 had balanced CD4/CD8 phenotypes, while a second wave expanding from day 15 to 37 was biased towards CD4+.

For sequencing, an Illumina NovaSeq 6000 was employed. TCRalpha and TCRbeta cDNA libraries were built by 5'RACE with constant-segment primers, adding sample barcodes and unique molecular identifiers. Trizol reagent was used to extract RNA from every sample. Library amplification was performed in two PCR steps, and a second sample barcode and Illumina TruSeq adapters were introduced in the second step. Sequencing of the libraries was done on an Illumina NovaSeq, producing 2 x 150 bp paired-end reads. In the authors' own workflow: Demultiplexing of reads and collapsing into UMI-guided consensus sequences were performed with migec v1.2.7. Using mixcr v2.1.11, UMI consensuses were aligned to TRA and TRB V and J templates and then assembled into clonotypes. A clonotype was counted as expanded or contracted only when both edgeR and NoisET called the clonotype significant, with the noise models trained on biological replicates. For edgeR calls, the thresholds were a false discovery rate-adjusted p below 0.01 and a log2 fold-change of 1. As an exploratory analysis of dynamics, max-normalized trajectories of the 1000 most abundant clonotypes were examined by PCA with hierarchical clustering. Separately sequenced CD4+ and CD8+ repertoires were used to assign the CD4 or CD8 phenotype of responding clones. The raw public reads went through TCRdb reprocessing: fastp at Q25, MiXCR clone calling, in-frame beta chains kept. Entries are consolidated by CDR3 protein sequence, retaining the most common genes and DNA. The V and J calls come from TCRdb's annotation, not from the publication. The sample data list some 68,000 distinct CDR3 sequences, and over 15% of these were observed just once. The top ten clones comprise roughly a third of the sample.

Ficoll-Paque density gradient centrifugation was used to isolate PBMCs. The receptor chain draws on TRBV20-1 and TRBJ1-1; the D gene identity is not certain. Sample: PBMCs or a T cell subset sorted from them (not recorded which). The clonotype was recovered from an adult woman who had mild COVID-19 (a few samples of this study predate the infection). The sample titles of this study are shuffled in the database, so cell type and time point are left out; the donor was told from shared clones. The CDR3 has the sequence CSAPTFGTEAFY. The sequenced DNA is TGCAGTGCGCCCACCTTTGGGACTGAAGCTTTCTAT.